Reported below is one T cell receptor beta chain. The germline V gene encodes CDR1 SGHDT and CDR2 YYEEEE. The CDR3 is 16 residues long. The trim removed 4 bases at V and 5 bases at J, leaving 14 bases unmatched. As processed by the authors: Researchers report that nucleated cell counts were estimated from reference gene primer amplification. Only in-frame clones appear in the TCRdb table, and some are missing; sequencing was by immunoSEQ multiplex PCR. D and trimming were read from the DNA, whereas the V and J calls and clone size are those reported in that table. The sample lists about 31,000 clones; approximately 87% were seen once. The data were obtained in a study of blood T cell repertoires in COVID-19. Whole-study context: COVID-19 samples from acute and convalescent phases originated in the United States, Italy and Spain. T cells, B-cell-depleted T cells, or PBMCs provided the cDNA or gDNA that served as material.

The sequencing sample was made of peripheral blood. The TCR was taken from a human donor with active COVID-19. The donor label of this sample is uncertain. V gene TRBV5-6 combines with J gene TRBJ2-5, with TRBD2 matching over 7 bases. The CDR3 region has the DNA TGTGCCAGCAGCCCATCCGGGACTACCCTCGGGGAGACCCAGTACTTC. Residues: CASSPSGTTLGETQYF.